This T cell receptor (beta chain) is drawn from a study of T cell responses to AZD1222 COVID-19 vaccine. Assay: immunoSEQ multiplex PCR; the TCRdb copy retains only in-frame clones and omits some. The data hold 85,000 to 100,000 clones, with around nine tenths observed a single time. This clone was seen a single time. The sample here was peripheral blood, taken on day 0 of AZD1222 vaccination. The clonotype originates from an adult in good health.

The CDR3 bases are TGTGCCAGCTCACCGGACAGGGGCACCTACGAGCAGTACTTC. It codes for CASSPDRGTYEQYF. The genes are TRBV18 and TRBJ2-7; 9 bases align to TRBD1. With V trimmed by 3 bases and J by 2 bases, 2 bases remained unmatched. CDR1 is KGHSH and CDR2 is LQKENI in the germline V gene. The CDR3 loop spans 14 amino acids.